These 20 T cell receptor beta chains originate from one sample sequenced in a study of cytomegalovirus exposure and HLA in healthy donors. Sequencing used immunoSEQ multiplex PCR; TCRdb keeps in-frame clones, though not all of them. The data contain about 150,000 clones, over 90% of them singletons. Source material: PBMCs. The receptors originated from a man aged 18 to 35 in good health and CMV-seropositive.

The CDR3 protein is CASSNMETAGNTIYF. The CDR3 bases are TGCGCCAGCAGTAATATGGAGACGGCTGGAAACACCATATATTTT. The genes are TRBV5-1 and TRBJ1-3; no firm D call. V dropped 5 bases and J dropped 2 bases, with 14 bases sitting between them. There are 15 residues in the CDR3. Germline values: CDR1 SGHRS, CDR2 YFSETQ. Full variable domain (missing parts from reference TRBV5-1 and TRBJ1-3): KAGVTQTPRYLIKTRGQQVTLSCSPISGHRSVSWYQQTPGQGLQFLFEYFSETQRNKGNFPGRFSGRQFSNSRSEMNVSTLELGDSALYLCASSNMETAGNTIYFGEGSWLTVV.

The rearrangement uses TRBV7-9 and TRBJ2-5; D call uncertain. V was cut by 5 bases and J by 1 base, with 8 bases left in between. The CDR3 totals 13 residues. Germline V gene data show CDR1 as SEHNR and CDR2 as FQNEAQ (reference sequence). The CDR3 sequence: CASSSLGQETQYF. The CDR3 DNA is TGTGCCAGCAGCAGCCTAGGCCAAGAGACCCAGTACTTC.

V is TRBV19 and J is TRBJ1-5; TRBD1 agrees at 8 bases. CDR1 is LNHDA and CDR2 is SQIVND in the germline V gene (reference sequence). V was clipped by 5 bases and J by 5 bases; unmatched bases: 8. This CDR3 comprises 15 residues. The CDR3 loop reads CASSGQGQGYQPQHF. The CDR3 coding sequence is TGTGCCAGTAGTGGGCAAGGACAGGGATATCAGCCCCAGCATTTT.

The gene calls are TRBV30 and TRBJ2-7; 9 bases are a match to TRBD1. The CDR3 covers 15 residues. The V gene end was trimmed by 2 bases and the J gene end by 0 bases; junction bases not matched to a gene: 5. The germline V gene encodes CDR1 GTSNPN and CDR2 SVGIG (reference sequence). The CDR3 coding sequence is TGTGCCTGGAGTACCGGGACAGGGATCTCCTACGAGCAGTACTTC. Translated: CAWSTGTGISYEQYF. Full variable domain (remainder filled in from reference TRBV30 and TRBJ2-7): SQTIHQWPATLVQPVGSPLSLECTVEGTSNPNLYWYRQAAGRGLQLLFYSVGIGQISSEVPQNLSASRPQDRQFILSSKKLLLSDSGFYLCAWSTGTGISYEQYFGPGTRLTVT.

The chain links TRBV4-2 to TRBJ2-1; TRBD2 aligns across 8 bases. CDR3 length: 16 amino acids. V lost 3 bases and J lost 8; bases outside the gene matches: 12. CDR1 and CDR2 from the germline V gene are LGHNA and YNFKEQ. CDR3 in amino acids: CASSQPGLDSPDEQFF. The CDR3 bases are TGTGCCAGCAGCCAGCCGGGACTAGACTCCCCAGATGAGCAGTTCTTC.

The gene calls are TRBV6-4 and TRBJ2-1; 11 bases are shared with TRBD2. V was pared by 0 bases and J by 3 bases, with 10 bases of the junction left unmatched. Germline V gene lookup returns CDR1 MRHNA and CDR2 SNTAGT. CDR3 length equals 19 residues. CDR3 nucleotides: TGTGCCAGCAGTGACTCAACCAACCCCGGGACTAGCGGCTACAATGAGCAGTTCTTC. Protein: CASSDSTNPGTSGYNEQFF.

V gene TRBV28 combines with J gene TRBJ2-2; D is perhaps TRBD1 (6 bases). The CDR3 spans 14 residues. V was trimmed by 3 bases and J by 4 bases, leaving 9 bases between them. The germline CDR1 and CDR2 sequences are MDHEN and SYDVKM. The CDR3 nucleotides read TGTGCCAGCAGTTTCGCAGGGGTCACCGGGGAGCTGTTTTTT. As protein: CASSFAGVTGELFF. Full variable domain (outside the CDR3, taken from reference TRBV28 and TRBJ2-2): DVKVTQSSRYLVKRTGEKVFLECVQDMDHENMFWYRQDPGLGLRLIYFSYDVKMKEKGDIPEGYSVSREKKERFSLILESASTNQTSMYLCASSFAGVTGELFFGEGSRLTVL.

This chain uses TRBV6-1 with TRBJ2-7, with 12 bases matching TRBD1. The junction had 7 bases not matched to a gene; V was cut back by 4 bases and J by 6 bases. This CDR3 region has 15 residues. Germline V gene lookup returns CDR1 MNHNS and CDR2 SASEGT. The CDR3 DNA reads as TGTGCCAGCAGTGCAACCGGGACAGGGGGCGCCGAGCAGTACTTC. It yields the protein CASSATGTGGAEQYF.

The chain uses TRBV9 and TRBJ2-1, with TRBD2 matching over 12 bases. The trim removed 3 bases at V and 6 bases at J, leaving 4 bases unmatched. Germline loops: CDR1 SGDLS, CDR2 YYNGEE. This CDR3 region has 15 residues. CDR3 in DNA: TGTGCCAGCAGCGCAGGACTAGCGGGAACCAATGAGCAGTTCTTC. Its protein product is CASSAGLAGTNEQFF.

This rearrangement joins TRBV5-6 to TRBJ1-3; no clear D gene. The V gene lost 2 bases and the J gene lost 4 bases, with 19 bases spanning the gap. The V gene's germline CDR1 is SGHDT and CDR2 YYEEEE. The CDR3 is made up of 17 amino acids. The CDR3 DNA reads as TGTGCCAGCAGCTTCAATGGTAGGGAGGCCGGAGGAAACACCATATATTTT. Protein sequence: CASSFNGREAGGNTIYF.

The chain recombines TRBV2 with TRBJ2-5; 9 nucleotides agree with TRBD2. Germline V gene lookup returns CDR1 SNHLY and CDR2 FYNNEI. V lost 2 bases and J lost 4; bases outside the gene matches: 8. The CDR3 sequence is 16 residues long. CDR3 DNA: TGTGCCAGCAGTGAAATGGGGCTAGCGGGGACAGAGACCCAGTACTTC. This sequence encodes CASSEMGLAGTETQYF.

This clone was detected only once. The V call is TRBV6-6, the J call TRBJ2-5; 7 positions agree with TRBD1. With 0 bases clipped from V and 9 bases from J, the junction kept 1 base outside the gene matches. CDR3 length: 12 amino acids. Germline values: CDR1 MNHNY, CDR2 SVGAGI (reference sequence). CDR3 nucleotides: TGTGCCAGCAGTTACTCGAGGGGGCCCCAGTACTTC. Amino acid sequence: CASSYSRGPQYF.

V and J are TRBV7-9 and TRBJ1-4; tentatively, D is TRBD1 (6 bases). Germline CDR1 and CDR2: SEHNR and FQNEAQ (reference sequence). CDR3 length: 15 residues. Between the trimmed V and J ends, which lost 5 bases and 7 bases, there was a span of 17 bases. For the CDR3, the DNA is TGTGCCAGCAGCGTCGGGACACTCGTAGGTGAAAAACTGTTTTTT. This sequence encodes CASSVGTLVGEKLFF. Filled out from reference TRBV7-9 and TRBJ1-4, the complete variable domain reads DTGVSQNPRHKITKRGQNVTFRCDPISEHNRLYWYRQTLGQGPEFLTYFQNEAQLEKSRLLSDRFSAERPKGSFSTLEIQRTEQGDSAMYLCASSVGTLVGEKLFFGSGTQLSVL.

The chain carries TRBV29-1 and TRBJ2-1, with TRBD2 matching over 7 bases. The junction had 26 bases not matched to a gene; V was cut back by 8 bases and J by 1 base. This CDR3 is built from 20 residues. CDR1 and CDR2 from the germline V gene are SQVTM and ANQGSEA. In DNA, the CDR3 is TGCAGCTCGGTCCGACCAATTTCCTTCGAGCGGGAAAGTTCCTACAATGAGCAGTTCTTC. This gives the protein CSSVRPISFERESSYNEQFF.

The J gene is TRBJ2-3, the V gene TRBV27, with 7 positions matching TRBD2. Unmatched junction bases numbered 16, after V lost 4 bases and J lost 0 bases. CDR3 length equals 19 residues. CDR1 and CDR2 (germline): MNHEY, SMNVEV (reference sequence). The CDR3 DNA follows: TGTGCCAGCAGTTCAAACGTGATTTCGGCGCGGGAGAGCACAGATACGCAGTATTTT. Translating gives CASSSNVISARESTDTQYF.

The chain employs TRBV6-4 and TRBJ2-5; 7 nucleotides align to TRBD2. Germline V lookup: CDR1 MRHNA, CDR2 SNTAGT. The V and J ends lost 1 base and 2 bases, in that order; junction bases with no gene match: 7. The CDR3 covers 16 residues. CDR3 nucleotides: TGTGCCAGCAGTGACTGTGCGGGAGAGGGTCAAGAGACCCAGTACTTC. Translated: CASSDCAGEGQETQYF.

The chain recombines TRBV6-1 with TRBJ2-5; possibly TRBD1 for D (7 bases). The V end lost 7 bases, the J end lost 3 bases, and 15 bases lay between the germline ends. Germline assignment: CDR1 MNHNS and CDR2 SASEGT. This CDR3 is built from 14 residues. The CDR3 reads CASTNRGLEETQYF. CDR3 sequence (DNA): TGTGCCAGCACCAACAGGGGACTCGAAGAGACCCAGTACTTC.

The V gene is TRBV6-6, the J gene TRBJ1-1; weak D call: TRBD1 (5 bases). V was shortened by 4 bases and J by 1 base, with 13 bases between the two germline ends. CDR1 MNHNY and CDR2 SVGAGI come from the germline V gene (reference sequence). CDR3 length: 15 amino acids. The CDR3 protein is CASSFGGSANTEAFF. CDR3 nucleotides: TGTGCCAGCAGTTTTGGGGGGTCGGCGAACACTGAAGCTTTCTTT.

J is TRBJ2-5 and V is TRBV10-2; the D gene is possibly TRBD2 (5 bases). The germline V gene encodes CDR1 WSHSY and CDR2 SAAADI. Trimming pared 3 bases from V and 2 bases from J, leaving 13 bases between. This CDR3 region has 15 residues. CDR3 region: CASSDTGTAQETQYF. In nucleotides, the CDR3 is TGCGCCAGCAGTGATACGGGAACAGCTCAAGAGACCCAGTACTTC.

The V and J genes are TRBV28 and TRBJ2-7; D is uncertain. CDR1 is MDHEN, CDR2 SYDVKM, per germline. The V end was cut by 4 bases, the J end by 3 bases, with 16 bases between. This CDR3 is 15 amino acids long. CDR3 in DNA: TGTGCCAGCAGTTCGACCTTTTCGGGTAGCTACGAGCAGTACTTC. This sequence encodes CASSSTFSGSYEQYF.